Below are 22 T cell receptor beta chains sequenced from a single sample in a study of T cells in Graves' hyperthyroidism and ophthalmopathy. RNA transcripts provided the source from which TCR beta CDR3 regions were amplified. Primed by the HTBI set, a first-round RT-PCR was run on the TCR CDR3. TCRdb independently ran MiXCR on the multiplex PCR reads; one entry per CDR3 protein. The sample shows about 590,000 distinct CDR3 sequences, 11% to 15% of them seen only once. Sequenced sample: blood. The source of these receptors is a woman under 30 with Graves' ophthalmopathy.

This clonotype was counted many times. The CDR3 here is CSASGWVEADTQYF. The CDR3 nucleotides are TGCAGTGCTAGTGGCTGGGTAGAGGCAGATACGCAGTATTTT. The V call is TRBV20-1, the J call TRBJ2-3; D gene unclear. V was cut by 3 bases and J by 4 bases, with 14 bases left in between. The germline V gene has CDR1 DFQATT and CDR2 SNEGSKA (reference sequence). The CDR3 covers 14 residues.

The chain has TRBV12-3 or TRBV12-4 and TRBJ2-1, with D uncertain. V dropped 4 bases and J dropped 7 bases, with 11 bases sitting between them. The CDR3 sequence is 13 residues long. CDR3 in amino acids: CASSYRRSNEQFF. DNA of the CDR3: TGTGCCAGCAGTTACCGACGGAGTAATGAGCAGTTCTTC.

In this sample, this clonotype turned up a few times. The chain joins TRBV4-3 to TRBJ2-7; 8 positions agree with TRBD1. Germline CDR1 reads LGHNA; CDR2 reads YSLEER. CDR3 length: 17 residues. V gave up 1 base and J gave up 0 bases; unmatched junction bases: 8. The CDR3 DNA follows: TGCGCCAGCAGCCAAGGCCTTTCCGGGACAGGCTCCTACGAGCAGTACTTC. The encoded protein is CASSQGLSGTGSYEQYF.

This clonotype was observed at least ten times. The V gene is TRBV28, the J gene TRBJ2-7; 9 bases are a match to TRBD1. The length of the CDR3 is 16 residues. The trim removed 2 bases at V and 5 bases at J, leaving 10 bases unmatched. CDR1 is MDHEN and CDR2 is SYDVKM in the germline V gene. This chain's CDR3 is CASSLPSGQGRNEQYF. The CDR3 coding sequence is TGTGCCAGCAGTTTACCCTCGGGACAGGGTCGGAACGAGCAGTACTTC.

V is TRBV18 and J is TRBJ1-4; D uncertain. Germline V gene lookup returns CDR1 KGHSH and CDR2 LQKENI. The CDR3 is 15 residues long. V gave up 3 bases and J gave up 8 bases, with 16 bases separating them. The DNA of the CDR3 is TGTGCCAGCTCACCTATTAGGGCACCAACAGAAAAACTGTTTTTT. Protein: CASSPIRAPTEKLFF. Together with reference TRBV18 and TRBJ1-4, the CDR3 gives the full variable domain: NAGVMQNPRHLVRRRGQEARLRCSPMKGHSHVYWYRQLPEEGLKFMVYLQKENIIDESGMPKERFSAEFPKEGPSILRIQQVVRGDSAAYFCASSPIRAPTEKLFFGSGTQLSVL.

The J gene is TRBJ1-6, the V gene TRBV4-1, with D possibly TRBD1 on 5 matching bases. Per the germline V gene, CDR1 is MGHRA and CDR2 is YSYEKL. V dropped 0 bases and J dropped 2 bases, with 14 bases sitting between them. The CDR3 spans 18 residues. CDR3 bases: TGCGCCAGCAGCCAAGAGGGCGGGACCGGGGCCTATAATTCACCCCTCCACTTT. Its protein is CASSQEGGTGAYNSPLHF.

About this clonotype itself: A much larger clone is a single base away; this may be a read error. J is TRBJ2-5 and V is TRBV20-1, with 13 bases lining up with TRBD2. Germline CDR1 reads DFQATT; CDR2 reads SNEGSKA (reference sequence). CDR3 length: 17 residues. The V gene end was trimmed by 0 bases and the J gene end by 3 bases; junction bases not matched to a gene: 7. The CDR3 loop is CSARDGLAGALEETQYF. The CDR3 coding sequence is TGCAGTGCTAGAGATGGACTAGCGGGAGCGCTCGAAGAGACCCAGTACTTC.

This clonotype was counted many times. The chain's CDR3 is CASSFQAGGGEKLFF. The CDR3, as DNA: TGTGCCAGCAGTTTTCAGGCAGGGGGCGGTGAAAAACTGTTTTTT. This sequence joins TRBV28 and TRBJ1-4; 8 bases agree with TRBD1. This CDR3 contains 15 residues. The germline CDR1 and CDR2 sequences are MDHEN and SYDVKM. The junction had 7 bases not matched to a gene; V was cut back by 3 bases and J by 7 bases. Complete variable domain (other parts from reference TRBV28 and TRBJ1-4): DVKVTQSSRYLVKRTGEKVFLECVQDMDHENMFWYRQDPGLGLRLIYFSYDVKMKEKGDIPEGYSVSREKKERFSLILESASTNQTSMYLCASSFQAGGGEKLFFGSGTQLSVL.

There are many counts of this clonotype. The chain links TRBV6-1 to TRBJ2-1; D gene uncertain. CDR1 and CDR2 (germline): MNHNS, SASEGT. CDR3 length equals 15 residues. The germline V and J ends were trimmed by 6 bases and 3 bases, with 15 bases remaining between them. The CDR3 loop reads CASSTGIGFYNEQFF. The CDR3 nucleotides are TGTGCCAGCAGCACCGGAATAGGCTTCTACAATGAGCAGTTCTTC.

This clonotype was detected only a few times. V usage is TRBV7-9 and J usage is TRBJ1-5, with D tentatively TRBD1 (6 bases). Germline V gives CDR1 SEHNR, CDR2 FQNEAQ (reference sequence). The CDR3 sequence is 15 residues long. V gave up 4 bases and J gave up 2 bases, with 12 bases separating them. The CDR3 nucleotides read TGTGCCAGCAGCTCGTCTCGGGGGCGCAATCAGCCCCAGCATTTT. This codes for CASSSSRGRNQPQHF.

This clonotype was picked up many times. V and J are TRBV5-5 and TRBJ2-1; 10 bases align to TRBD2. Trimming at V came to 1 base and at J to 4 bases, leaving 5 bases not matched to a gene. Germline V gene data show CDR1 as SGHKS and CDR2 as YYEKEE (reference sequence). The CDR3 loop spans 16 amino acids. Here the CDR3 reads CASSLSSSGGYNEQFF. The CDR3, as DNA: TGTGCCAGCAGCTTGAGTTCTAGCGGGGGATACAATGAGCAGTTCTTC.

This clonotype appeared many times. This chain uses TRBV29-1 with TRBJ2-7, with TRBD2 identical over 14 bases. V trimming: 3 bases; J trimming: 0 bases; junction bases outside the gene matches: 4. In germline, CDR1 is SQVTM, CDR2 ANQGSEA. The length of the CDR3 is 16 residues. CDR3 loop: CSVEGTSGGHSYEQYF. In DNA, the CDR3 is TGCAGCGTTGAGGGGACTAGCGGGGGCCACTCCTACGAGCAGTACTTC.

This clonotype was observed many times. The V call is TRBV6-2 or TRBV6-3, the J call TRBJ2-7, with 14 bases matching TRBD2. Trimming at V came to 3 bases and at J to 1 base, leaving 8 bases not matched to a gene. This CDR3 spans 18 amino acids. The germline V gene encodes CDR1 MNHEY and CDR2 SVGEGT. As DNA, the CDR3 is TGTGCCAGCAGTTATACGACTAGCGGGAGGGCCTGGTCCTACGAGCAGTACTTC. Its translation is CASSYTTSGRAWSYEQYF.

This clonotype occurred a few times. The gene calls are TRBV28 and TRBJ2-2; D remains ambiguous. The germline V gene encodes CDR1 MDHEN and CDR2 SYDVKM. Trimming pared 3 bases from V and 1 base from J, leaving 12 bases between. CDR3 length: 16 amino acids. CDR3 residues: CASSFAGWLNTGELFF. The CDR3 DNA is TGTGCCAGCAGTTTTGCCGGGTGGCTGAACACCGGGGAGCTGTTTTTT.

This clonotype was seen many times. This chain connects TRBV18 to TRBJ1-3; tentative D call: TRBD1 (5 bases). This CDR3 comprises 14 residues. V was clipped by 5 bases and J by 3 bases, with 11 bases between them. CDR1 and CDR2 from the germline V gene are KGHSH and LQKENI. The CDR3 DNA sequence: TGTGCCAGCTCATCGACAGCGGATGGAAACACCATATATTTT. This codes for CASSSTADGNTIYF.

This clonotype was recorded a few times. The chain has TRBV10-3 and TRBJ2-1; 8 bases match TRBD2. The CDR3 totals 15 residues. Trimming cost V 5 bases and J 4 bases; bases outside gene matches: 7. From germline, CDR1 is ENHRY and CDR2 SYGVKD. For the CDR3, the DNA is TGTGCCATCAGTCTGACGACTAGCGTTTACAATGAGCAGTTCTTC. Translation: CAISLTTSVYNEQFF.

This clonotype was counted ten times or more. The chain recombines TRBV15 with TRBJ2-1; 14 bases fit TRBD2. The CDR3 covers 17 residues. The trim removed 7 bases at V and 2 bases at J, leaving 7 bases unmatched. Looked up from germline, CDR1 is LNHNV and CDR2 is YYDKDF (reference sequence). The CDR3 region is CATTGTSGRSPYNEQFF. The CDR3 DNA is TGTGCCACCACCGGGACTAGCGGGAGAAGCCCCTACAATGAGCAGTTCTTC.

This clonotype has ten or more counts. The chain employs TRBV2 and TRBJ1-2; tentatively, D is TRBD1 (5 bases). CDR3 length equals 15 residues. Germline assignment: CDR1 SNHLY and CDR2 FYNNEI. V was trimmed by 6 bases and J by 4 bases, leaving 18 bases between them. CDR3 nucleotides: TGTGCCAGCAGATCCGGGACGGCTATAATCTATGGCTACACCTTC. Translated: CASRSGTAIIYGYTF.

The chain employs TRBV7-8 and TRBJ2-1, with a possible D match to TRBD2 (6 bases). This CDR3 is built from 14 residues. Germline CDR1 is SGHVS and CDR2 is FQNEAQ. Trimming shortened V by 6 bases and J by 9 bases, and 18 bases separated the two germline ends. CDR3 residues: CASSRLTGEGEQFF. In DNA form, the CDR3 reads TGTGCCAGCAGTAGACTAACGGGAGAAGGTGAGCAGTTCTTC.

This clonotype was observed at least ten times. CDR3 nucleotide sequence: TGTGCCAGCCGAGCGGGGAGGATCTCCTACGAGCAGTACTTC. Protein product: CASRAGRISYEQYF. The chain links TRBV11-3 to TRBJ2-7; 7 positions match TRBD2. The CDR3 has 14 amino acids. With 8 bases clipped from V and 0 bases from J, the junction kept 7 bases outside the gene matches. Germline CDR1 SGHNT, CDR2 YENEEA.

This clonotype was seen a handful of times. This chain joins TRBV6-1 and TRBJ2-5; 7 positions agree with TRBD2. V dropped 6 bases and J dropped 4; count of bases not matched to a gene: 17. The CDR3 runs to 17 residues. The germline gives CDR1 MNHNS, CDR2 SASEGT. The CDR3 is CASRTRLRGRSPETQYF. The CDR3 DNA sequence: TGTGCCAGCAGGACCCGACTACGCGGGAGATCCCCAGAGACCCAGTACTTC.

V gene TRBV6-1 combines with J gene TRBJ1-1, with D perhaps TRBD1 (6 bases). Deletions cut 8 bases from V and 0 bases from J, with 16 bases between. The germline V gene has CDR1 MNHNS and CDR2 SASEGT. CDR3 length: 15 amino acids. The CDR3 here is CASGGQTYMNTEAFF. CDR3 sequence (DNA): TGTGCCAGCGGCGGACAGACCTACATGAACACTGAAGCTTTCTTT.